These 27 T cell receptor beta chains were all obtained from the same sample, sequenced in a study of blood T cells in healthy people across ages. Using a J-beta primer mix together with a sample-barcoded 5' primer, a second PCR was run for about 6 to 11 cycles. TCRdb itself ran the 5' RACE reads through MiXCR, one entry per CDR3 protein. The sample includes fewer than 1.5 million distinct CDR3 sequences, approximately 42% of them seen just once. The source material was blood. Receptor source: a woman younger than 30 in good health.

This clonotype has more than one count but fewer than ten. The chain carries TRBV27 and TRBJ2-7; no firm D call. Germline CDR1 is MNHEY and CDR2 is SMNVEV (reference sequence). The CDR3 runs 15 residues. Trimming stripped 2 bases from V and 2 bases from J, with 13 bases between. The CDR3 region is CASSLEIGPTYEQYF. Written as DNA, the CDR3 is TGTGCCAGCAGTTTAGAGATAGGCCCGACCTACGAGCAGTACTTC.

The V gene is TRBV20-1, the J gene TRBJ2-7, with 14 bases fitting TRBD2. Germline assignment: CDR1 DFQATT and CDR2 SNEGSKA (reference sequence). V was pared by 7 bases and J by 4 bases, with 15 bases of the junction left unmatched. CDR3 length: 17 residues. The DNA of the CDR3 is TGCAGTGTATCCGGACTAGCGGGAGGTCGTCCGGTGTACGAGCAGTACTTC. Translation: CSVSGLAGGRPVYEQYF.

The rearrangement uses TRBV5-1 and TRBJ2-4; 10 bases match TRBD2. The end of the DNA aligns better with TRBJ2-7, so the J call may be wrong. The CDR3 totals 18 residues. Germline CDR1 is SGHRS and CDR2 is YFSETQ. CDR3 protein: CASRYSGGNQGPTYEQYF. The DNA of the CDR3 is TGCGCCAGCAGATATAGCGGGGGGAACCAAGGACCTACCTACGAGCAGTACTTC.

This clonotype was recorded a few times. This sequence joins TRBV10-1 and TRBJ2-5; D unresolved. CDR1 is WNHNN, CDR2 SYGVQD, per germline (reference sequence). The CDR3 loop spans 11 amino acids. V lost 3 bases and J 7 bases, leaving 6 bases between the germline ends. CDR3 bases: TGCGCCAGCAGTGAAAGCCGGACCCAGTACTTC. It encodes CASSESRTQYF.

This clonotype was detected only a few times. The rearrangement links TRBV5-1 to TRBJ2-3; D is ambiguous. CDR1 is SGHRS, CDR2 YFSETQ, per germline. Deletions cut 1 base from V and 6 bases from J, with 6 bases between. The CDR3 length is 12 residues. The CDR3 reads CASSLNPDTQYF. The CDR3 DNA follows: TGCGCCAGCAGCTTGAATCCGGATACGCAGTATTTT.

This clonotype was seen only a few times. This chain uses TRBV3-1 with TRBJ2-5, with D uncertain. CDR1 is LGHDT and CDR2 is YNNKEL in the germline V gene (reference sequence). Trimming pared 5 bases from V and 4 bases from J, leaving 17 bases between. The CDR3 extends over 15 amino acids. CDR3 region: CASSLSGAPPETQYF. The CDR3 DNA reads as TGTGCCAGCAGCTTATCCGGAGCGCCCCCAGAGACCCAGTACTTC.

The chain is built from TRBV21-1 and TRBJ1-1; TRBD1, the D gene given by the table, was not confirmed from the DNA. TRBV21-1 is listed as a pseudogene. This CDR3 has 18 amino acids. In DNA, the CDR3 is TGTGCCAGCAGCAAAGGGGGGGGGGCCGGCTGGATGAACACTGAAGCTTTCTTT. This sequence encodes CASSKGGGAGWMNTEAFF.

The J gene is TRBJ2-7, the V gene TRBV20-1; D not certain. The DNA end favors TRBJ2-5, so the J call may be wrong. CDR1 is DFQATT, CDR2 SNEGSKA, per germline (reference sequence). The CDR3 has 14 amino acids. The CDR3 reads CSARARSPGETQYF. The CDR3 DNA sequence: TGCAGTGCTAGGGCAAGATCCCCGGGCGAGACCCAGTACTTC.

This clonotype was counted only a few times. V and J are TRBV28 and TRBJ2-5, with D perhaps TRBD1 or TRBD2 (5 bases each). This CDR3 has 14 amino acids. CDR1 and CDR2 from the germline V gene are MDHEN and SYDVKM. Between the trimmed V and J ends, which lost 2 bases and 3 bases, there was a span of 10 bases. This CDR3 is CASSLPGQKETQYF. CDR3 nucleotide sequence: TGTGCCAGCAGTTTACCGGGGCAGAAAGAGACCCAGTACTTC.

This clonotype was found a few times. The chain combines TRBV14 with TRBJ2-4, with 8 bases lining up with TRBD2. The germline V gene encodes CDR1 SGHDN and CDR2 FVKESK. The ends lost 0 bases at V and 0 bases at J; junction bases unmatched: 4. The CDR3 sequence is 17 residues long. The CDR3 is CASSQDGLAGAKNIQYF. In nucleotides, the CDR3 is TGTGCCAGCAGCCAAGACGGTCTAGCGGGAGCCAAAAACATTCAGTACTTC.

This clonotype was recorded a few times. The chain couples TRBV27 to TRBJ1-4, with 7 bases identical to TRBD1. V lost 3 bases and J lost 0; bases outside the gene matches: 10. The length of the CDR3 is 18 residues. Germline loops: CDR1 MNHEY, CDR2 SMNVEV (reference sequence). CDR3: CASSFRRGQIATNEKLFF. CDR3 bases: TGTGCCAGCAGTTTCCGGAGGGGACAGATTGCAACTAATGAAAAACTGTTTTTT. Full variable domain (rest looked up from reference TRBV27 and TRBJ1-4): EAQVTQNPRYLITVTGKKLTVTCSQNMNHEYMSWYRQDPGLGLRQIYYSMNVEVTDKGDVPEGYKVSRKEKRNFPLILESPSPNQTSLYFCASSFRRGQIATNEKLFFGSGTQLSVL.

The rearrangement links TRBV27 to TRBJ2-7; D remains ambiguous. The CDR3 totals 13 residues. CDR1 and CDR2 from the germline V gene are MNHEY and SMNVEV (reference sequence). Trimming took off 3 bases at V and 0 bases at J, with 6 bases between the two ends. The CDR3 region is CASSFRLSYEQYF. CDR3 nucleotides: TGTGCCAGCAGTTTTAGGCTCTCCTACGAGCAGTACTTC.

This clonotype was observed a handful of times. The V and J genes are TRBV28 and TRBJ1-6; TRBD1 matches at 9 bases. The CDR3 spans 19 residues. CDR1 and CDR2 from the germline V gene are MDHEN and SYDVKM. The V gene end was trimmed by 2 bases and the J gene end by 3 bases; junction bases not matched to a gene: 11. The CDR3 protein is CASSLTPGTGPFYNSPLHF. CDR3 nucleotides: TGTGCCAGCAGTTTAACCCCCGGGACAGGGCCCTTCTATAATTCACCCCTCCACTTT.

The chain uses TRBV27 and TRBJ1-1; possibly TRBD1 for D (5 bases). This CDR3 is 15 amino acids long. The ends were cut back, 8 bases at V and 4 bases at J, with 20 bases in the middle. Germline CDR1 reads MNHEY; CDR2 reads SMNVEV (reference sequence). CDR3 DNA sequence: TGTGCCAGCGGCACCTGGGACCGTCCCCTCACTGAAGCTTTCTTT. Translation gives CASGTWDRPLTEAFF.

The CDR3 DNA sequence: TGTGCCAGCAGCTCACGAGACAGGGCAGCAGATACGCAGTATTTT. Its translation is CASSSRDRAADTQYF. The rearrangement joins TRBV7-9 to TRBJ2-3; TRBD1 aligns across 7 bases. CDR3 length: 15 residues. V lost 4 bases and J lost 4; bases outside the gene matches: 8. CDR1 SEHNR and CDR2 FQNEAQ come from the germline V gene (reference sequence).

This clonotype has just a few counts. The rearrangement joins TRBV12-3 or TRBV12-4 to TRBJ2-5; TRBD2 aligns across 12 bases. The V segment lost 6 bases and the J segment 3 bases; nucleotides outside the gene matches: 8. The length of the CDR3 is 16 residues. CDR3 amino acids: CASSQTSGGLEETQYF. The DNA for the CDR3 is TGTGCCAGCAGCCAGACTAGCGGGGGCTTAGAAGAGACCCAGTACTTC.

The rearrangement links TRBV28 to TRBJ2-1; 10 nucleotides align to TRBD2. Near its end, the DNA agrees better with TRBJ2-7, so the J call may be wrong. Germline assignment: CDR1 MDHEN and CDR2 SYDVKM. The CDR3 contains 15 residues. CDR3 region: CASTISGGLYNEQYF. The DNA of the CDR3 is TGTGCCAGCACCATTAGCGGGGGGCTCTACAATGAGCAGTACTTC.

This chain joins TRBV6-1 and TRBJ2-7; the D call may be TRBD1 or TRBD2 (6 bases each). The CDR3 covers 14 residues. Germline V gene data show CDR1 as MNHNS and CDR2 as SASEGT. V shed 6 bases and J shed 5 bases, with 17 bases lying between them. The CDR3 loop is CASSFAGEVHEQYF. CDR3 in DNA: TGTGCCAGCAGCTTCGCAGGGGAGGTCCACGAGCAGTACTTC.

V usage is TRBV4-1 and J usage is TRBJ1-2; 11 bases fit TRBD1. The CDR3 is 16 residues long. Losses at the gene ends were 3 bases for V and 6 bases for J; bases not matched to a gene: 9. Germline V gene data show CDR1 as MGHRA and CDR2 as YSYEKL. The CDR3 is CASSHRTGGVIDGYTF. The CDR3 DNA is TGCGCCAGCAGCCATCGGACAGGGGGCGTGATAGATGGCTACACCTTC.

This clonotype was seen a handful of times. The chain is built from TRBV7-2 and TRBJ2-1; no firm D call. CDR3 length equals 15 residues. Between the trimmed V and J ends, which lost 5 bases and 6 bases, there was a span of 17 bases. From germline, CDR1 is SGHTA and CDR2 FQGNSA. The CDR3 DNA reads TGTGCCAGCAGCCTAATGAGGTTCGCACGCAATGAGCAGTTCTTC. Translation gives CASSLMRFARNEQFF.

Regarding this clonotype: Given a much more abundant clone one base away, this may be a read error. This rearrangement joins TRBV2 to TRBJ2-1; 8 bases map to TRBD2. Germline lookup yields CDR1 SNHLY and CDR2 FYNNEI. The CDR3 runs 14 residues. In DNA, the CDR3 is TGTGCCAACAGTGGGAAAGCGGGAGTCAATGAGCAGTTCTTC. Protein product: CANSGKAGVNEQFF.

This clonotype has only a few counts. The chain is built from TRBV3-1 and TRBJ2-7; a weak D match, TRBD1 (6 bases). This CDR3 comprises 13 residues. CDR1 is LGHDT and CDR2 is YNNKEL in the germline V gene (reference sequence). With 4 bases removed from V and 5 bases from J, the gap between germline ends came to 12 bases. The CDR3 nucleotides read TGTGCCAGCAGCCCCCGGGACAACCACGAGCAGTACTTC. This translates into CASSPRDNHEQYF.

In this sample, this clonotype turned up a few times. V and J are TRBV2 and TRBJ2-1, with unresolved D. V shed 6 bases and J shed 15 bases, with 15 bases lying between them. The CDR3 is made up of 11 amino acids. Germline CDR1 and CDR2: SNHLY and FYNNEI. Written as DNA, the CDR3 is TGTGCCAGCAGCCGTCTCCAATTAGTGTTCTTC. Protein: CASSRLQLVFF.

J is TRBJ2-7 and V is TRBV7-2; TRBD2 aligns across 8 bases. The V segment lost 1 base and the J segment 7 bases; nucleotides outside the gene matches: 15. The CDR3 covers 17 residues. The germline V gene has CDR1 SGHTA and CDR2 FQGNSA. The CDR3 loop is CASSLVPAGVVYNEQYF. The CDR3 coding sequence is TGTGCCAGCAGCTTAGTTCCAGCGGGAGTGGTATACAATGAGCAGTACTTC.

This sequence joins TRBV27 and TRBJ2-5; 7 bases map to TRBD2. The V gene's germline CDR1 is MNHEY and CDR2 SMNVEV (reference sequence). The CDR3 is made up of 15 amino acids. J gave up 5 bases and V 6 bases, and 12 bases lay outside the gene matches. This CDR3 reads CASREAGPGGETQYF. CDR3 bases: TGTGCCAGCAGAGAGGCCGGTCCCGGGGGGGAGACCCAGTACTTC.

On this clonotype itself: At one of its ends the junction is not consistent with the germline gene, which may arise from a read error. V and J are TRBV24-1 and TRBJ2-1; 8 bases match TRBD2. Germline CDR1 KGHDR, CDR2 SFDVKD. The CDR3 length is 15 residues. The chain's CDR3 is CATSVPGLELHERFF. The CDR3 coding sequence is TGTGCCACCAGTGTCCCGGGACTAGAATTACATGAGCGGTTCTTC.

About this clonotype: An end of the junction differs from the germline gene, which may be a read error. This chain joins TRBV4-1 and TRBJ2-5; D unresolved. CDR3 size: 14 residues. Per germline, CDR1 MGHRA and CDR2 YSYEKL. CDR3: CAGSQGELSETQYF. The DNA for the CDR3 is TGCGCCGGCAGCCAAGGCGAATTATCAGAGACCCAGTACTTC.